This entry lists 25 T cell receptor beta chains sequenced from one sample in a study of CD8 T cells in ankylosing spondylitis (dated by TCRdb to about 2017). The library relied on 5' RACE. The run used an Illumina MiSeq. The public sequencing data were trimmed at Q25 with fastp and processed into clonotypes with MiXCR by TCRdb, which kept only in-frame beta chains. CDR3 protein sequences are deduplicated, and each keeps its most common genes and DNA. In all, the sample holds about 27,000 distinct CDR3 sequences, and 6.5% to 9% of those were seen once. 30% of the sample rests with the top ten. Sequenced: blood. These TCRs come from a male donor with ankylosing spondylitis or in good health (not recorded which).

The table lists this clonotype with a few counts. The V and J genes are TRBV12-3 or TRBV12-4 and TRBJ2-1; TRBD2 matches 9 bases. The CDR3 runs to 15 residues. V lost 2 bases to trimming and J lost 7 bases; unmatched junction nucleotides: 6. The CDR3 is CASSLFAGGYNEQFF. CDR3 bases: TGTGCCAGCAGTTTATTCGCGGGGGGGTATAATGAGCAGTTCTTC.

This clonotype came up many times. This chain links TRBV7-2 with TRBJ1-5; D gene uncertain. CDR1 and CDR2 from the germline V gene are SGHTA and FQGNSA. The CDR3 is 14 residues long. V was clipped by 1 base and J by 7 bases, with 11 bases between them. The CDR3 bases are TGTGCCAGCAGCTTAGTAGGGTATGGACAGCCCCAGCATTTT. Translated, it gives CASSLVGYGQPQHF.

This chain's CDR3 is CSARDRGLANTGELFF. The CDR3 nucleotides are TGCAGTGCTAGAGATCGGGGACTAGCGAACACCGGGGAGCTGTTTTTT. This chain uses TRBV20-1 with TRBJ2-2; 8 bases are a match to TRBD2. Germline V CDR1 and CDR2: DFQATT, SNEGSKA (reference sequence). Unmatched junction bases numbered 3, after V lost 0 bases and J lost 0 bases. The CDR3 is 16 amino acids.

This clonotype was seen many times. The CDR3 DNA reads as TGTGCCAGCAGCATAAGGAGGTGGAACTCTGGAAACACCATATATTTT. Residues: CASSIRRWNSGNTIYF. The rearrangement links TRBV21-1 to TRBJ1-3. TRBV21-1 is shown as a pseudogene. The CDR3 runs to 16 residues.

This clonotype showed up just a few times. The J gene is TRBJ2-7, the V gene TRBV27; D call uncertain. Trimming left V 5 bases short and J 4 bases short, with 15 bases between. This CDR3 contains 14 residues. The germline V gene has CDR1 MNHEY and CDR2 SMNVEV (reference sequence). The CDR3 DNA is TGTGCCAGCAGTCCGTACCCCACTTCTTACGAGCAGTACTTC. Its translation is CASSPYPTSYEQYF.

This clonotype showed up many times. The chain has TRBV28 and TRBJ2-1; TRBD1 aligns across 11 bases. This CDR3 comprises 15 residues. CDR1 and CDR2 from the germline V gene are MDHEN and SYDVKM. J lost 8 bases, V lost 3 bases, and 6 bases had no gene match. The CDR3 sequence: CASSFSGQGGDEQFF. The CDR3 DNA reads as TGTGCCAGCAGTTTCTCGGGACAGGGGGGGGATGAGCAGTTCTTC. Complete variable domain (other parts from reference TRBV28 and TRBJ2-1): DVKVTQSSRYLVKRTGEKVFLECVQDMDHENMFWYRQDPGLGLRLIYFSYDVKMKEKGDIPEGYSVSREKKERFSLILESASTNQTSMYLCASSFSGQGGDEQFFGPGTRLTVL.

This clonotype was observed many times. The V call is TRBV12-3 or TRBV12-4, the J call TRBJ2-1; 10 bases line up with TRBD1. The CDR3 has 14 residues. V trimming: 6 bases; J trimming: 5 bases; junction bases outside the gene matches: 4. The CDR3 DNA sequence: TGTGCCAGCAGGACAGGGGGCACACACAATGAGCAGTTCTTC. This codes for CASRTGGTHNEQFF.

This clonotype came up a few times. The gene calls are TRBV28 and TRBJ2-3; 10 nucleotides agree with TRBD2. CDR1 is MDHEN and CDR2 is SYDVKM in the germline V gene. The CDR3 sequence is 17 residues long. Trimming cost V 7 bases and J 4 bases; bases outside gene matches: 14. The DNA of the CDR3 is TGTGCCAGCACCCTAGGGGTAGCGGGGGGCCCGGCAGATACGCAGTATTTT. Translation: CASTLGVAGGPADTQYF.

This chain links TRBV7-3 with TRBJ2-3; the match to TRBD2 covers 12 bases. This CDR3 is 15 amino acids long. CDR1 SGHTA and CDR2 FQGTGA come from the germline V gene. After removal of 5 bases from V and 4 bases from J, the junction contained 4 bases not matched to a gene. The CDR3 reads CASSASGGGADTQYF. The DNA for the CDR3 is TGTGCCAGCAGCGCTAGCGGGGGGGGGGCAGATACGCAGTATTTT.

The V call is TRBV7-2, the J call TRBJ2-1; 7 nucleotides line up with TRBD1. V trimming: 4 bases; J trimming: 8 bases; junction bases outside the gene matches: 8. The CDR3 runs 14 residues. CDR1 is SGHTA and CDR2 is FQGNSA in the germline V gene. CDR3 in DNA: TGTGCCAGCAGCTGGGAGACAGGGCTTCATGAGCAGTTCTTC. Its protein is CASSWETGLHEQFF. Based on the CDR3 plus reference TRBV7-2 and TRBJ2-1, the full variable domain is GAGVSQSPSNKVTEKGKDVELRCDPISGHTALYWYRQSLGQGLEFLIYFQGNSAPDKSGLPSDRFSAERTGGSVSTLTIQRTQQEDSAVYLCASSWETGLHEQFFGPGTRLTVL.

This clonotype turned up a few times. The CDR3 here is CASSSGLAGGETQYF. CDR3 sequence (DNA): TGTGCCAGCAGCTCGGGACTAGCGGGGGGAGAGACCCAGTACTTC. The chain uses TRBV7-9 and TRBJ2-5; 15 bases fit TRBD2. The CDR3 totals 15 residues. Trimming at V came to 4 bases and at J to 4 bases, leaving 1 base not matched to a gene. Germline V gene sequence: CDR1 SEHNR, CDR2 FQNEAQ (reference sequence).

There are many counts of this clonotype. The CDR3 nucleotides are TGCAGTGCTAGAGATGTAAGGAGACTAGCGGGCACAGATACGCAGTATTTT. Amino acids: CSARDVRRLAGTDTQYF. V gene TRBV20-1 combines with J gene TRBJ2-3; 9 bases match TRBD2. The CDR3 extends over 17 amino acids. Trimming took 0 bases from V and 1 from J; bases not matched to a gene: 8. CDR1 DFQATT and CDR2 SNEGSKA come from the germline V gene (reference sequence).

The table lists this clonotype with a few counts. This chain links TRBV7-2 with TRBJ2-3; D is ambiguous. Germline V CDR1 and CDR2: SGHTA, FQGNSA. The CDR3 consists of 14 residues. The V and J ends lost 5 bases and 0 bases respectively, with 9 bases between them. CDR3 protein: CASSRAASTDTQYF. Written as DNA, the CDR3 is TGTGCCAGCAGCCGTGCGGCCAGCACAGATACGCAGTATTTT.

The CDR3 is CASSLQVSYEQYF. The CDR3 region has the DNA TGTGCCAGCAGTTTACAGGTCTCCTACGAGCAGTACTTC. V is TRBV7-2 and J is TRBJ2-7; D possibly corresponds to TRBD1 (5 bases). There are 13 residues in the CDR3. Germline lookup yields CDR1 SGHTA and CDR2 FQGNSA. V lost 6 bases to trimming and J lost 0 bases, with 9 bases between them. Together with reference TRBV7-2 and TRBJ2-7, the CDR3 gives the full variable domain: GAGVSQSPSNKVTEKGKDVELRCDPISGHTALYWYRQSLGQGLEFLIYFQGNSAPDKSGLPSDRFSAERTGGSVSTLTIQRTQQEDSAVYLCASSLQVSYEQYFGPGTRLTVT.

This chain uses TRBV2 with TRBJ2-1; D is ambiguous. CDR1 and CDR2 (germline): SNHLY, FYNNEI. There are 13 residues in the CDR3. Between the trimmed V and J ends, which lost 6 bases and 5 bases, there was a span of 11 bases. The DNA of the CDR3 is TGTGCCAGCAGCCCACTCCTCAACAATGAGCAGTTCTTC. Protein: CASSPLLNNEQFF. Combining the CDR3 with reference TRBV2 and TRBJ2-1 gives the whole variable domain EPEVTQTPSHQVTQMGQEVILRCVPISNHLYFYWYRQILGQKVEFLVSFYNNEISEKSEIFDDQFSVERPDGSNFTLKIRSTKLEDSAMYFCASSPLLNNEQFFGPGTRLTVL.

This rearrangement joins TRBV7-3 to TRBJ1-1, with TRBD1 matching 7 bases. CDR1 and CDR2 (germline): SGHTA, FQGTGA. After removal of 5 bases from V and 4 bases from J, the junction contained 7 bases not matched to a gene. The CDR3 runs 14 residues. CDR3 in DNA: TGTGCCAGCAGCCCCTACAGGGGATCCACTGAAGCTTTCTTT. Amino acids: CASSPYRGSTEAFF.

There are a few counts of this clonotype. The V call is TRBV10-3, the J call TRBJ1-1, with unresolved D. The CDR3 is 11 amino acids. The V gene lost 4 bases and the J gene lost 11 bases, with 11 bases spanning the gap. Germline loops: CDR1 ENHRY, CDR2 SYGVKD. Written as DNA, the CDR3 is TGTGCCATCAGTGGAGGTCTGCAGGCTTTCTTT. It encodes CAISGGLQAFF.

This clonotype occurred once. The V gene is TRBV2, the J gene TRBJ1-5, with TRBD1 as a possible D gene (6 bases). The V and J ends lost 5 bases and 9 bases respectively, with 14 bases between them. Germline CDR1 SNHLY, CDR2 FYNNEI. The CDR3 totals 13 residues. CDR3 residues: CASSSTGSGPQHF. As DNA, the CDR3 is TGTGCCAGCAGTTCGACAGGCTCCGGGCCCCAGCATTTT.

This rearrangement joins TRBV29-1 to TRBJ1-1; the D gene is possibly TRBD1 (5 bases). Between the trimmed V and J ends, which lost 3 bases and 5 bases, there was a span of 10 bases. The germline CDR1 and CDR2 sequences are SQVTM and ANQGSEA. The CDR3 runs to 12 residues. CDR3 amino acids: CSVDGWGTEAFF. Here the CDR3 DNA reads TGCAGCGTTGATGGGTGGGGGACTGAAGCTTTCTTT.

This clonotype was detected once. The CDR3 coding sequence is TGTGCCAGCAGCCCGTCGACTAGCCCCACCGGGGAGCTGTTTTTT. This encodes CASSPSTSPTGELFF. The chain carries TRBV9 and TRBJ2-2, with TRBD2 matching 7 bases. The J segment lost 4 bases and the V segment lost 4 bases, leaving 7 bases of the junction unmatched. CDR1 is SGDLS, CDR2 YYNGEE, per germline. CDR3 size: 15 residues.

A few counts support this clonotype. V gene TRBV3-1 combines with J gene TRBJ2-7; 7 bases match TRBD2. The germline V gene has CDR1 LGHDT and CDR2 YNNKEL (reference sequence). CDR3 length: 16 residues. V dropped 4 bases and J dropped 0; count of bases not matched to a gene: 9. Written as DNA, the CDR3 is TGTGCCAGCAGCCCCAGTCGAAGCGGGGCCTCCTACGAGCAGTACGTC. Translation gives CASSPSRSGASYEQYV.

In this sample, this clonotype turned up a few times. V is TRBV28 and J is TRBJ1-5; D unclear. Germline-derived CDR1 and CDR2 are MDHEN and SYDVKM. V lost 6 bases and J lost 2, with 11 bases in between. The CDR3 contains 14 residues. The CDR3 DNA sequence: TGTGCCAGCAGACGGCAGGCGGGCAATCAGCCCCAGCATTTT. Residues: CASRRQAGNQPQHF.

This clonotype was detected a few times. CDR3 in amino acids: CASTGDRMNTEAFF. The CDR3, as DNA: TGCGCCAGCACTGGGGACAGAATGAACACTGAAGCTTTCTTT. The rearrangement uses TRBV5-1 and TRBJ1-1; TRBD1 agrees at 7 bases. V lost 6 bases, J lost 0 bases, and 5 bases stayed unmatched. Looked up from germline, CDR1 is SGHRS and CDR2 is YFSETQ. The CDR3 contains 14 residues.

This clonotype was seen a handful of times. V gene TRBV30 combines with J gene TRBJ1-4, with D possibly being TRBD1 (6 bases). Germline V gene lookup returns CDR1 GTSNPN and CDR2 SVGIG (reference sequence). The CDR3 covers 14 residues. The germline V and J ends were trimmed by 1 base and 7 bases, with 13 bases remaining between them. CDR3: CAWSGGGDGEKLFF. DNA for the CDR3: TGTGCCTGGAGTGGAGGGGGGGACGGTGAAAAACTGTTTTTT. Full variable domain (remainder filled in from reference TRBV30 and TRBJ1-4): SQTIHQWPATLVQPVGSPLSLECTVEGTSNPNLYWYRQAAGRGLQLLFYSVGIGQISSEVPQNLSASRPQDRQFILSSKKLLLSDSGFYLCAWSGGGDGEKLFFGSGTQLSVL.

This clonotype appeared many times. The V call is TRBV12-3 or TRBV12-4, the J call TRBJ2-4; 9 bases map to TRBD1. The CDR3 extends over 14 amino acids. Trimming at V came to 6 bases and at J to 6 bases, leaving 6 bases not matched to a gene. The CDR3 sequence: CASSLQGAGNIQYF. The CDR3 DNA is TGTGCCAGCAGCTTACAGGGGGCAGGAAACATTCAGTACTTC.